This T cell receptor beta chain was sequenced for a study of breast tumors, draining lymph nodes, adjacent tissues. Breast cancer patients provided tissue from their axillary draining lymph nodes. The table lists this clonotype with many counts. The antigen is unknown. The study's findings and limits: Luminal-like breast cancer showed significantly greater tumor-nontumor repertoire similarity than basal-like breast cancer did. Tumor TCR diversity was below lymph nodes but above nontumor tissue. That most tumor T cells come from lymph nodes remained unproven.

This CDR3 has 15 amino acids. From the multiplex PCR reads, TCRdb called clonotypes with MiXCR, one entry per CDR3 protein. The sample shows under 110,000 distinct CDR3 sequences, under 40% of them seen only once. The sequence came from a female donor with breast cancer. Some clones in this sample may be carry-over from other donors' samples. The sequencing input was axillary lymph node tissue. The chain combines TRBV3-2 with TRBJ2-7; the DNA was not used to check the table's D call, TRBD1. TRBV3-2 is designated a pseudogene. CDR3 residues: CASSQVLTGRYEQYF. The CDR3 nucleotides read TGTGCCAGCAGCCAAGTCCTGACAGGGAGGTACGAGCAGTACTTC.